This T cell receptor (beta chain) was observed in a study of shared clonotypes between healthy human individuals. Study-wide background: Used for every donor were three CD4 naive, three CD4 memory, two CD8 naive and one CD8 memory plate. Study-wide results and limits: A limitation of the genetic and exposure-history diversity represented arose from few donors.

A note on this clone: What it recognizes is unknown.

With 0 bases removed from V and 5 bases from J, the gap between germline ends came to 10 bases. The CDR3 has 14 residues. Germline V gene sequence: CDR1 MNHEY, CDR2 SMNVEV (reference sequence). Using immunoSEQ multiplex PCR, the repertoire was profiled, and TCRdb retains in-frame clones only, with some absent. Of 2 million to 3 million clones listed, approximately 92% are singletons. Sequenced: naive CD4+ T cells sorted from blood. Stated subset: CD45RA+ positively selected. V gene TRBV27 combines with J gene TRBJ1-2; possibly TRBD1 for D (6 bases). The clonotype comes from a man between 18 and 35 years old in good health. This CDR3 reads CASSLSRGEYGYTF. The CDR3 DNA reads as TGTGCCAGCAGTTTATCGAGGGGGGAATATGGCTACACCTTC.